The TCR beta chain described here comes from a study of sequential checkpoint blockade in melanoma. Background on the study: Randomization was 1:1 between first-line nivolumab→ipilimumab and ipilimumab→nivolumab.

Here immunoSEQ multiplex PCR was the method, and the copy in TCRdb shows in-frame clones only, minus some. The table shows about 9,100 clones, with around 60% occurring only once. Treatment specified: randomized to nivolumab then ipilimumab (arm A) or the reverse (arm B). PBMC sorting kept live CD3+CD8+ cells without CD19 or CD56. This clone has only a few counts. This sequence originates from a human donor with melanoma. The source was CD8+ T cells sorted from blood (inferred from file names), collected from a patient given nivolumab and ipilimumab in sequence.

The CDR3 nucleotides are TGTGCCAGCAGCAGCCTAGGGCGGCGACCTGCGGGTGACCCCTACGAGCAGTACTTC. This encodes CASSSLGRRPAGDPYEQYF. V and J are TRBV21-1 and TRBJ2-7; the table's D gene call, TRBD2, was not cross checked with the DNA. TRBV21-1 is reported as a pseudogene. This CDR3 has 19 residues.